These 15 T cell receptor beta chains were sequenced from one sample in a study of blood T cell repertoires in COVID-19. Repertoires were generated with immunoSEQ multiplex PCR, while TCRdb's copy carries only in-frame clones and drops some. The top ten clones hold about 2.3% of a sample with some 390,000 clones, about 89% of them seen once. The sequenced sample consisted of peripheral blood. These receptors originate from a woman aged 55-70 years with COVID-19, enrolled during active disease.

This clone was picked up one time. The J gene is TRBJ1-5, the V gene TRBV7-2; the D gene is possibly TRBD1 (5 bases). Germline loops: CDR1 SGHTA, CDR2 FQGNSA. The CDR3 is 15 amino acids. V lost 0 bases and J lost 2, with 8 bases in between. The CDR3 here is CASSLAGVRNQPQHF. The DNA of the CDR3 is TGTGCCAGCAGCTTAGCAGGGGTTCGCAATCAGCCCCAGCATTTT.

The table lists this clone with a count of one. This chain joins TRBV30 and TRBJ2-7; possible D gene TRBD2, 6 bases. From germline, CDR1 is GTSNPN and CDR2 SVGIG (reference sequence). The V end lost 1 base, the J end lost 6 bases, and 16 bases lay between the germline ends. This CDR3 region has 14 residues. CDR3 in amino acids: CAWSEGGVSTEQYF. The DNA for the CDR3 is TGTGCCTGGAGTGAGGGCGGGGTTAGTACCGAGCAGTACTTC.

This chain links TRBV19 with TRBJ2-7; D is perhaps TRBD2 (6 bases). Germline CDR1 reads LNHDA; CDR2 reads SQIVND (reference sequence). V was shortened by 3 bases and J by 1 base, with 13 bases between the two germline ends. The CDR3 loop spans 15 amino acids. The CDR3 DNA sequence: TGTGCCAGTAGTATGAATTCGGGACTTTCCTACGAGCAGTACTTC. Translated, it gives CASSMNSGLSYEQYF. The full variable domain, with the rest looked up from reference TRBV19 and TRBJ2-7, is DGGITQSPKYLFRKEGQNVTLSCEQNLNHDAMYWYRQDPGQGLRLIYYSQIVNDFQKGDIAEGYSVSREKKESFPLTVTSAQKNPTAFYLCASSMNSGLSYEQYFGPGTRLTVT.

This rearrangement joins TRBV5-1 to TRBJ1-2; D gene ambiguous. CDR3 length equals 13 residues. CDR1 is SGHRS and CDR2 is YFSETQ in the germline V gene. The ends were cut back, 4 bases at V and 0 bases at J, with 7 bases in the middle. CDR3 sequence reads: CASSIEPNYGYTF. CDR3 in DNA: TGCGCCAGCAGCATAGAACCTAACTATGGCTACACCTTC.

The chain is built from TRBV2 and TRBJ2-5; D is possibly TRBD1 (6 bases). This CDR3 comprises 15 residues. Germline V CDR1 and CDR2: SNHLY, FYNNEI. V gave up 7 bases and J gave up 5 bases, with 20 bases separating them. In DNA form, the CDR3 reads TGTGCCAGCAACGAAGACAGGATCTTAAGGGAGACCCAGTACTTC. Encoded protein: CASNEDRILRETQYF.

The chain employs TRBV14 and TRBJ2-2, with 10 positions matching TRBD1. V shed 5 bases and J 7 bases; nucleotides not matched to a gene: 4. The germline V gene encodes CDR1 SGHDN and CDR2 FVKESK. CDR3 size: 14 residues. CDR3 region: CASSWDRGVGELFF. The CDR3 region has the DNA TGTGCCAGCAGCTGGGACAGGGGTGTCGGGGAGCTGTTTTTT.

The chain recombines TRBV2 with TRBJ2-5, with 7 bases that match TRBD2. Germline assignment: CDR1 SNHLY and CDR2 FYNNEI. This CDR3 has 12 residues. The J segment lost 2 bases and the V segment lost 10 bases, leaving 4 bases of the junction unmatched. Here the CDR3 reads CATKGLQETQYF. CDR3 nucleotide sequence: TGTGCCACCAAGGGACTACAAGAGACCCAGTACTTC.

This clone was recorded a few times. The chain recombines TRBV7-2 with TRBJ2-1; D might be TRBD1 (6 bases). Per germline, CDR1 SGHTA and CDR2 FQGNSA. Deletions cut 5 bases from V and 0 bases from J, with 11 bases between. The CDR3 runs to 15 residues. CDR3 in DNA: TGTGCCAGCAGCAAACAGGGCAGCTCCTACAATGAGCAGTTCTTC. Protein product: CASSKQGSSYNEQFF.

V and J are TRBV18 and TRBJ1-4, with 7 bases that match TRBD1. The V gene's germline CDR1 is KGHSH and CDR2 LQKENI. V dropped 3 bases and J dropped 6; count of bases not matched to a gene: 7. The CDR3 sequence is 15 residues long. CDR3 region: CASSPDRERDEKLFF. The CDR3, as DNA: TGTGCCAGCTCACCTGACAGGGAACGGGATGAAAAACTGTTTTTT.

V usage is TRBV3-1 (or the pseudogene TRBV3-2) and J usage is TRBJ1-2; the D gene is possibly TRBD1 (6 bases). CDR1 is LGHDT and CDR2 is YNNKEL in the germline V gene (reference sequence). V was cut by 4 bases and J by 0 bases, with 12 bases left in between. The CDR3 extends over 15 amino acids. CDR3: CASSRPAGANYGYTF. CDR3 nucleotide sequence: TGTGCCAGCAGCCGCCCCGCAGGGGCTAACTATGGCTACACCTTC.

The chain employs TRBV12-3 or TRBV12-4 and TRBJ1-2; perhaps TRBD1 as D (5 bases). This CDR3 region has 13 residues. Trimming shortened V by 5 bases and J by 3 bases, and 10 bases separated the two germline ends. CDR3 DNA sequence: TGTGCCAGCAGTCCTCAGGGATACTATGGCTACACCTTC. As protein: CASSPQGYYGYTF.

The V gene is TRBV10-3, the J gene TRBJ1-4; a weak D match, TRBD1 (5 bases). This CDR3 is built from 14 residues. Germline CDR1 is ENHRY and CDR2 is SYGVKD. The V end was cut by 2 bases, the J end by 3 bases, with 7 bases between. CDR3 amino acids: CAISELGANEKLFF. The CDR3 DNA reads TGTGCCATCAGTGAGCTAGGGGCTAATGAAAAACTGTTTTTT.

This chain connects TRBV6-5 to TRBJ1-1; D gene unclear. This CDR3 is 15 amino acids long. Germline loops: CDR1 MNHEY, CDR2 SVGAGI. V gave up 0 bases and J gave up 6 bases, with 14 bases separating them. DNA of the CDR3: TGTGCCAGCAGTTACTCGAGAGGGAGGGCTGCTGAAGCTTTCTTT. It yields the protein CASSYSRGRAAEAFF.

This chain uses TRBV9 with TRBJ1-1; D call uncertain. Germline V CDR1 and CDR2: SGDLS, YYNGEE. Trimming removed 0 bases at V and 7 bases at J, with 10 bases between. The CDR3 is 13 amino acids. CDR3 residues: CASSVGAGVEAFF. CDR3 coding DNA: TGTGCCAGCAGCGTAGGAGCCGGGGTTGAAGCTTTCTTT.

The chain is built from TRBV7-3 and TRBJ2-5, with TRBD2 matching over 9 bases. CDR3 length: 15 residues. V dropped 2 bases and J dropped 4; count of bases not matched to a gene: 5. Germline CDR1 SGHTA, CDR2 FQGTGA. Written as DNA, the CDR3 is TGTGCCAGCAGCTTATTTGGTAGCGGGGGAGAGACCCAGTACTTC. It translates to CASSLFGSGGETQYF.